Below, one T cell receptor (beta chain) is given with its context. Its antigen is as yet unknown. This specimen comes from a study of blood T cells in healthy people across ages. Alongside a J-beta primer mix, a sample-barcoded 5' primer served in a second PCR lasting about 7 to 12 cycles. TCRdb called the 5' RACE reads again in MiXCR, with one record for every CDR3 protein. This sample has about 780,000 distinct CDR3 sequences; 20% to 30% occur once, and the top ten carry 3%. Study-wide results and caveats: A greater number of naive CD4+ cells and higher diversity distinguished long-lived donors from aged donors.

Trimming removed 1 base at V and 5 bases at J, with 14 bases between. The CDR3 is made up of 15 amino acids. Germline lookup yields CDR1 SQVTM and CDR2 ANQGSEA. These records were also assigned to another study, of T cells of mothers and their children. That report adds: Pairs that are related and pairs that are unrelated have TCR recombination output shaped similarly by thymic selection.

The source of this sequence is a boy between 10 and 17 years old in good health. This rearrangement joins TRBV29-1 to TRBJ1-4; D is undetermined. Input material: blood. This CDR3 reads CSVEVPGLGNEKLFF. The DNA for the CDR3 is TGCAGCGTTGAAGTCCCGGGCCTAGGGAATGAAAAACTGTTTTTT.